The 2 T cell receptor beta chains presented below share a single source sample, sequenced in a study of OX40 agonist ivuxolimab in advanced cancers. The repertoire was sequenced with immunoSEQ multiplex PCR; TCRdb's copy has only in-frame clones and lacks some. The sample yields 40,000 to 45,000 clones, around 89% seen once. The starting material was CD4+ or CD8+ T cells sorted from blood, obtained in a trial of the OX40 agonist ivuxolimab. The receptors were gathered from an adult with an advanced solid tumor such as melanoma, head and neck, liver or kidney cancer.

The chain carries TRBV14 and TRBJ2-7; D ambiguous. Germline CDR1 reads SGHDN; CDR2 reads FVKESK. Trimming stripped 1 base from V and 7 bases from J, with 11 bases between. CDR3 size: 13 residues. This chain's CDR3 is CASSQARSLEQYF. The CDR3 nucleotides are TGTGCCAGCAGCCAAGCCCGTTCGTTGGAGCAGTACTTC. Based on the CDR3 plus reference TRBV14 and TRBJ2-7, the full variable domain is EAGVTQFPSHSVIEKGQTVTLRCDPISGHDNLYWYRRVMGKEIKFLLHFVKESKQDESGMPNNRFLAERTGGTYSTLKVQPAELEDSGVYFCASSQARSLEQYFGPGTRLTVT.

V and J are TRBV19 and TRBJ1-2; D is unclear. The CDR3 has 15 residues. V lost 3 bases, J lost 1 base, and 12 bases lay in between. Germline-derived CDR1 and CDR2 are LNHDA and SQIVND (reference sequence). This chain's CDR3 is CASSIGQPINYGYTF. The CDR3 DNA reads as TGTGCCAGTAGTATCGGCCAGCCGATTAACTATGGCTACACCTTC.